Below are 18 T cell receptor beta chains sequenced from a single sample in a study of blood T cell repertoires in COVID-19. The method was immunoSEQ multiplex PCR; TCRdb's version includes in-frame clones alone and lacks a portion of them. In the table there are about 220,000 clones, around 82% of which are singletons. The sequencing input was peripheral blood. The receptor source for this set is a woman aged 80 or over with acute or convalescent COVID-19.

This chain uses TRBV5-1 with TRBJ2-3; 7 bases agree with TRBD1. The length of the CDR3 is 15 residues. The V gene's germline CDR1 is SGHRS and CDR2 YFSETQ. V dropped 5 bases and J dropped 5; count of bases not matched to a gene: 11. This CDR3 reads CASSIGGDGQDTQYF. For the CDR3, the DNA is TGCGCCAGCAGTATAGGGGGCGACGGGCAAGATACGCAGTATTTT.

The CDR3 loop reads CAWTLSGGSAQYF. The CDR3 nucleotides are TGTGCCTGGACCCTATCGGGGGGTTCGGCCCAGTACTTC. This rearrangement joins TRBV30 to TRBJ2-5; TRBD2 matches 7 bases. Losses at the gene ends were 4 bases for V and 9 bases for J; bases not matched to a gene: 11. Germline V gives CDR1 GTSNPN, CDR2 SVGIG (reference sequence). CDR3 size: 13 residues.

The chain uses TRBV5-4 and TRBJ2-5; possibly TRBD2 for D (5 bases). CDR1 and CDR2 (germline): SGHNT, YYREEE (reference sequence). Trimming stripped 4 bases from V and 0 bases from J, with 10 bases between. The CDR3 is 14 residues long. CDR3: CASSQDSYQETQYF. The CDR3 DNA reads as TGTGCCAGCAGCCAGGACTCGTACCAAGAGACCCAGTACTTC.

J is TRBJ1-4 and V is TRBV2, with D hard to call. Germline V lookup: CDR1 SNHLY, CDR2 FYNNEI. The ends were cut back, 4 bases at V and 5 bases at J, with 5 bases in the middle. The CDR3 extends over 12 amino acids. The CDR3 sequence is CASSGGNEKLFF. The CDR3 DNA reads as TGTGCCAGCAGTGGAGGCAATGAAAAACTGTTTTTT.

The rearrangement uses TRBV19 and TRBJ2-1; 8 bases map to TRBD1. The CDR3 is made up of 15 amino acids. V lost 3 bases, J lost 7 bases, and 8 bases stayed unmatched. Looked up from germline, CDR1 is LNHDA and CDR2 is SQIVND (reference sequence). In DNA form, the CDR3 reads TGTGCCAGTAGTATTCGTCAGGGGGCGAGAAATGAGCAGTTCTTC. Amino acid sequence: CASSIRQGARNEQFF.

This chain links TRBV7-9 with TRBJ1-3, with TRBD1 matching 8 bases. The CDR3 runs to 17 residues. Germline V gene data show CDR1 as SEHNR and CDR2 as FQNEAQ (reference sequence). The V gene end was trimmed by 5 bases and the J gene end by 4 bases; junction bases not matched to a gene: 13. The CDR3 is CASSTSWTGRSGNTIYF. CDR3 coding DNA: TGTGCCAGCAGCACTAGTTGGACAGGGAGGTCCGGAAACACCATATATTTT.

The J gene is TRBJ1-2, the V gene TRBV18, with TRBD1 matching 8 bases. After removal of 3 bases from V and 1 base from J, the junction contained 1 base not matched to a gene. CDR3 length equals 14 residues. Germline V gives CDR1 KGHSH, CDR2 LQKENI. The CDR3 sequence is CASSPGQDNYGYTF. The CDR3, as DNA: TGTGCCAGCTCACCGGGACAGGATAACTATGGCTACACCTTC.

This chain uses TRBV25-1 with TRBJ2-7; 8 bases are shared with TRBD2. V was pared by 1 base and J by 3 bases, with 5 bases of the junction left unmatched. CDR1 is MGHDK, CDR2 SYGVNS, per germline. CDR3 length: 15 residues. The CDR3 DNA sequence: TGTGCCAGCAGTGAATCTGGTAGCGGGGACTACGAGCAGTACTTC. Its translation: CASSESGSGDYEQYF.

This clone was counted only a few times. The rearrangement joins TRBV11-2 to TRBJ1-2, with D tentatively TRBD1 (5 bases). Trimming removed 3 bases from V and 4 bases from J, with 9 bases in between. The CDR3 is 13 amino acids. Germline V gene data show CDR1 as SGHAT and CDR2 as FQNNGV. The CDR3 loop is CASSLGPRYGYTF. The DNA of the CDR3 is TGTGCCAGCAGCTTGGGGCCACGCTATGGCTACACCTTC.

This clone was recorded once. The chain has TRBV10-3 and TRBJ2-5; 9 nucleotides line up with TRBD2. CDR1 ENHRY and CDR2 SYGVKD come from the germline V gene. This CDR3 is built from 13 residues. Unmatched junction bases numbered 4, after V lost 6 bases and J lost 5 bases. In nucleotides, the CDR3 is TGTGCCATCAGGGGACTAGCTGGTGAGACCCAGTACTTC. It specifies CAIRGLAGETQYF.

This sequence joins TRBV2 and TRBJ2-5, with TRBD2 identical over 7 bases. V gave up 7 bases and J gave up 5 bases; unmatched junction bases: 13. CDR3 length: 15 amino acids. The germline V gene encodes CDR1 SNHLY and CDR2 FYNNEI. CDR3 region: CASIRGDYSSETQYF. The DNA of the CDR3 is TGTGCCAGCATTCGAGGGGACTACTCATCCGAGACCCAGTACTTC.

The rearrangement joins TRBV24-1 to TRBJ2-1, with 14 nucleotides matching TRBD2. The CDR3 has 17 residues. J lost 2 bases, V lost 3 bases, and 2 bases had no gene match. The germline gives CDR1 KGHDR, CDR2 SFDVKD. The CDR3 nucleotides are TGTGCCACCAGTGATCCGACTAGCGGGGGGGCCTACAATGAGCAGTTCTTC. This codes for CATSDPTSGGAYNEQFF.

The chain couples TRBV9 to TRBJ2-2; 8 bases align to TRBD2. The CDR3 consists of 16 residues. The germline V gene encodes CDR1 SGDLS and CDR2 YYNGEE. V was clipped by 0 bases and J by 4 bases; unmatched bases: 5. This CDR3 reads CASSVAGGGITGELFF. DNA for the CDR3: TGTGCCAGCAGCGTAGCGGGAGGGGGGATCACCGGGGAGCTGTTTTTT.

This chain uses TRBV11-1 with TRBJ2-1, with a weak D call TRBD2 (6 bases). V was pared by 2 bases and J by 3 bases, with 14 bases between. Germline assignment: CDR1 SGHAT and CDR2 FQDESV (reference sequence). This CDR3 has 16 residues. The CDR3 DNA sequence: TGTGCCAGCAGCTTAAAACCGCCGGGACTCTACAATGAGCAGTTCTTC. Its protein is CASSLKPPGLYNEQFF.

This chain connects TRBV5-1 to TRBJ2-7, with D perhaps TRBD1 (5 bases). Looked up from germline, CDR1 is SGHRS and CDR2 is YFSETQ. This CDR3 has 14 amino acids. The V and J ends lost 0 bases and 2 bases respectively, with 9 bases between them. Here the CDR3 reads CASSLEGPPYEQYF. The CDR3 DNA is TGCGCCAGCAGCTTGGAGGGGCCCCCCTACGAGCAGTACTTC.

The chain joins TRBV7-9 to TRBJ2-3; 9 bases match TRBD2. After removal of 5 bases from V and 2 bases from J, the junction contained 5 bases not matched to a gene. Germline V CDR1 and CDR2: SEHNR, FQNEAQ (reference sequence). The CDR3 has 15 residues. The CDR3 nucleotides are TGTGCCAGCAGCCAAACTAGCGGGTCCACAGATACGCAGTATTTT. It codes for CASSQTSGSTDTQYF.

The sample holds many counts of this clone. The same CDR3 can be traced to other DNA sequences in this sample. The rearrangement links TRBV9 to TRBJ2-5, with TRBD2 matching over 12 bases. The CDR3 length is 16 residues. Germline V gene lookup returns CDR1 SGDLS and CDR2 YYNGEE. The V gene end was trimmed by 3 bases and the J gene end by 5 bases; junction bases not matched to a gene: 8. The CDR3 bases are TGTGCCAGCAGCGACCTAGCGGGGGGGCCCGGGGAGACCCAGTACTTC. It yields the protein CASSDLAGGPGETQYF.

The V gene is TRBV2, the J gene TRBJ1-2, with a weak D call TRBD1 (6 bases). Trimming left V 4 bases short and J 5 bases short, with 17 bases between. This CDR3 spans 15 amino acids. Looked up from germline, CDR1 is SNHLY and CDR2 is FYNNEI. CDR3 amino acids: CASSARRGAGYGYTF. The DNA of the CDR3 is TGTGCCAGCAGTGCTCGGCGGGGGGCAGGGTATGGCTACACCTTC.